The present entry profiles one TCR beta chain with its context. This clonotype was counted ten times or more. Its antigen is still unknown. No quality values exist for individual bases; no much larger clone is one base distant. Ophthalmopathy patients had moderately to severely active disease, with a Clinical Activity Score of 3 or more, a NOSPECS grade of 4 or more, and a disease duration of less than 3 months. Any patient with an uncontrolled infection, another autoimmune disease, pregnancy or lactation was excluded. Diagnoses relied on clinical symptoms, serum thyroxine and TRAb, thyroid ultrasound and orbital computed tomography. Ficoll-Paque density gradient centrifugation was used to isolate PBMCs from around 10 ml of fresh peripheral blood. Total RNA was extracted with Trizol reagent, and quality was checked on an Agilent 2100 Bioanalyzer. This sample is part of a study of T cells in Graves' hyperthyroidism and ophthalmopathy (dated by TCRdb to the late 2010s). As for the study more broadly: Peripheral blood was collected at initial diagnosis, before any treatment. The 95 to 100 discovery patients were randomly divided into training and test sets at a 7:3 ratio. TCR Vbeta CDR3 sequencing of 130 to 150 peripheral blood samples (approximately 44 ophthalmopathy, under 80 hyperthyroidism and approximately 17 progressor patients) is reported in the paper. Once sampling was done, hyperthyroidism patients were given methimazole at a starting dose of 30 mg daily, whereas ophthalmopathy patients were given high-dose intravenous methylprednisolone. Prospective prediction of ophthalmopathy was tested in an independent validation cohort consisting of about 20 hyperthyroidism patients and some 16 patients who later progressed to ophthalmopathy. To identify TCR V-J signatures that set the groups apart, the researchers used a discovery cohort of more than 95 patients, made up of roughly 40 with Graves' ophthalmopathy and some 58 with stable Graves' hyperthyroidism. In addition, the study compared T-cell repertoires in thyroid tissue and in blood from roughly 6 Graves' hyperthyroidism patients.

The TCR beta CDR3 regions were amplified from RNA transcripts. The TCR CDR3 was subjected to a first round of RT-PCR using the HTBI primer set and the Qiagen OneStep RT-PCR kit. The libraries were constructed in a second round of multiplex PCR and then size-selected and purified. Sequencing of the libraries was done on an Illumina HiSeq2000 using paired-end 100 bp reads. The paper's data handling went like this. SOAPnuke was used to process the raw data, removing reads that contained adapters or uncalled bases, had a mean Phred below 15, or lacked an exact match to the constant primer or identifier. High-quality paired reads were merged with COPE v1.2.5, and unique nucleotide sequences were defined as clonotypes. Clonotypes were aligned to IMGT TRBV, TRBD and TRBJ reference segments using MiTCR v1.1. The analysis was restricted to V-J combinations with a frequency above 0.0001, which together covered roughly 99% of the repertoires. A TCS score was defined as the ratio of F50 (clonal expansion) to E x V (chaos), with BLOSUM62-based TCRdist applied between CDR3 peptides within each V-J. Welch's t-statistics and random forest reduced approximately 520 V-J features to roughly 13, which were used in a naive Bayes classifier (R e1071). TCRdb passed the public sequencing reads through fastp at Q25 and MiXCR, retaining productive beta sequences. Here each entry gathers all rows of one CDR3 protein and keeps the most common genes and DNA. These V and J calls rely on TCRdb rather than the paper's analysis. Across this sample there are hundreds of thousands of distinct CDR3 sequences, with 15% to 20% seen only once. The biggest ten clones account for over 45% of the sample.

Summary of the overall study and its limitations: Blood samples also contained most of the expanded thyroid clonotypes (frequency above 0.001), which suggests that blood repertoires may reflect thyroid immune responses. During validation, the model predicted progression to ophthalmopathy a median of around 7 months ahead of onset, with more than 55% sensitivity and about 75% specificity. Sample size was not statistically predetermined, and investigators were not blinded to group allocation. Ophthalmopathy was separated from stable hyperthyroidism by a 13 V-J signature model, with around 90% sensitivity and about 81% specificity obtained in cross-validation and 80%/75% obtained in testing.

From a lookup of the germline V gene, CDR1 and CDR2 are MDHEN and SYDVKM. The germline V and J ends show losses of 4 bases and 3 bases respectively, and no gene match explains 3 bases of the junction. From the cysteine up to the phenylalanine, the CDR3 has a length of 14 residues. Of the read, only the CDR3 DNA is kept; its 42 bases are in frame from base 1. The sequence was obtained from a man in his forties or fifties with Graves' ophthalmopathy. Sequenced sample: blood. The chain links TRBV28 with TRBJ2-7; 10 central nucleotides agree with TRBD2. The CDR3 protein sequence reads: CASSSGTSVYEQYF. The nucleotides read TGTGCCAGCAGTTCCGGGACTAGCGTCTACGAGCAGTACTTC.